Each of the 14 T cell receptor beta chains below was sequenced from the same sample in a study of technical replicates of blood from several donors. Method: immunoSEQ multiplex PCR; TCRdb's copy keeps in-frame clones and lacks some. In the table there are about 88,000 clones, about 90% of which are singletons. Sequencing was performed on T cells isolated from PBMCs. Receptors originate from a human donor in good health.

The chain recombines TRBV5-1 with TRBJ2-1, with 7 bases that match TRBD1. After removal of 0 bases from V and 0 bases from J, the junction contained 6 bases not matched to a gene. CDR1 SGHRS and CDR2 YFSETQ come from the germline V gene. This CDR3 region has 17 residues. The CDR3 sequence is CASSLGGTAGSYNEQFF. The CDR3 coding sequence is TGCGCCAGCAGCTTGGGGGGGACAGCAGGCTCCTACAATGAGCAGTTCTTC.

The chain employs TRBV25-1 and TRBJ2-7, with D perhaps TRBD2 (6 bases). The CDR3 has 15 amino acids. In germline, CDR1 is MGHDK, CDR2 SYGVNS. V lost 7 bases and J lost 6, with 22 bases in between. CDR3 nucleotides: TGTGCCAGCATTCCAGGGCGGGAAATAAGGTGCGAGCAGTACTTC. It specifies CASIPGREIRCEQYF.

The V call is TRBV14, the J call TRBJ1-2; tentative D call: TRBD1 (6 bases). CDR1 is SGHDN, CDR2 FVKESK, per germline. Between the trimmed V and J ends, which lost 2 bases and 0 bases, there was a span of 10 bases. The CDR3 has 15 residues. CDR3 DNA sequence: TGTGCCAGCAGCCAAATGCCAGGGGCTAACTATGGCTACACCTTC. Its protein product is CASSQMPGANYGYTF.

The CDR3 reads CASSAAGSNQPQHF. The CDR3 DNA reads TGTGCCAGCAGTGCCGCGGGCAGCAATCAGCCCCAGCATTTT. This rearrangement joins TRBV6-5 to TRBJ1-5; D not certain. The CDR3 is made up of 14 amino acids. Trimming cost V 5 bases and J 1 base, with 9 bases left between them. The germline gives CDR1 MNHEY, CDR2 SVGAGI.

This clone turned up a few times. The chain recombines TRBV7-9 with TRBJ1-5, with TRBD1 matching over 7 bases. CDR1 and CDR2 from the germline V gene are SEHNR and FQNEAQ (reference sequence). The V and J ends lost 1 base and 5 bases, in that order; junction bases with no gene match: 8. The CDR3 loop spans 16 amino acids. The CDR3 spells CASSLDTGVQHQPQHF. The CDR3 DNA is TGTGCCAGCAGCTTAGACACAGGGGTCCAACATCAGCCCCAGCATTTT.

In nucleotides, the CDR3 is TGTGCCAGCAGCTTAACGGGACAGGCCTACGAGCAGTACTTC. It yields the protein CASSLTGQAYEQYF. The chain is built from TRBV7-9 and TRBJ2-7; 8 bases map to TRBD1. The germline gives CDR1 SEHNR, CDR2 FQNEAQ (reference sequence). The ends lost 2 bases at V and 2 bases at J; junction bases unmatched: 2. The length of the CDR3 is 14 residues.

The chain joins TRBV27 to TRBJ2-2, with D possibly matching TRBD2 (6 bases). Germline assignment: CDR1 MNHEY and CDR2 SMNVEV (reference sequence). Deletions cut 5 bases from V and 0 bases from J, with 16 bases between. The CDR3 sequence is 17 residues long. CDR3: CASSPVADDANTGELFF. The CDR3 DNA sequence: TGTGCCAGCAGTCCGGTAGCGGATGATGCGAACACCGGGGAGCTGTTTTTT.

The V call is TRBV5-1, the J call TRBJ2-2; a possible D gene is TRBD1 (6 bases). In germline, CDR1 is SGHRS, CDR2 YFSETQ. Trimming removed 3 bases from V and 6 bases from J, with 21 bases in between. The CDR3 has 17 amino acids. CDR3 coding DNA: TGCGCCAGCAGCTGGGCCGAGGCAGGGGTTAGCCCCGGGGAGCTGTTTTTT. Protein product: CASSWAEAGVSPGELFF.

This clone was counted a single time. The CDR3 DNA reads as TGTGCCTGGAGTGTATTGTTAGGGACAGGGGCACGAAACACCATATATTTT. It specifies CAWSVLLGTGARNTIYF. V is TRBV30 and J is TRBJ1-3; 10 bases line up with TRBD1. The V segment lost 0 bases and the J segment 5 bases; nucleotides outside the gene matches: 10. Germline V gene lookup returns CDR1 GTSNPN and CDR2 SVGIG (reference sequence). The CDR3 loop spans 17 amino acids.

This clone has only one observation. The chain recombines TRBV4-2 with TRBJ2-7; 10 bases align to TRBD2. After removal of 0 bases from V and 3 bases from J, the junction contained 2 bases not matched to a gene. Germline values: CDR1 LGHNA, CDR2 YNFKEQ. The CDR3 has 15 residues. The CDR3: CASSQDLAGDYEQYF. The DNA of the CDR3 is TGTGCCAGCAGCCAAGATCTAGCGGGGGACTACGAGCAGTACTTC.

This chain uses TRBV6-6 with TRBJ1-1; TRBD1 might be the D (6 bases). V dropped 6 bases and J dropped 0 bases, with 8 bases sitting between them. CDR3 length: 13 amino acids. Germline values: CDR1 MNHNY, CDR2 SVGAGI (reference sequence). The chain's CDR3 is CASRGHMNTEAFF. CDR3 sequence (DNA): TGTGCCAGCAGGGGACACATGAACACTGAAGCTTTCTTT.

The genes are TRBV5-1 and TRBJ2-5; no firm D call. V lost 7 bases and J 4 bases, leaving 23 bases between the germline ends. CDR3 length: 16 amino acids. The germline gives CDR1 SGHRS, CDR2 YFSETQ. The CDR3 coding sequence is TGCGCCAGCGCCCAGTACCGGCGGTCGGTGGGAGAGACCCAGTACTTC. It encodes CASAQYRRSVGETQYF.

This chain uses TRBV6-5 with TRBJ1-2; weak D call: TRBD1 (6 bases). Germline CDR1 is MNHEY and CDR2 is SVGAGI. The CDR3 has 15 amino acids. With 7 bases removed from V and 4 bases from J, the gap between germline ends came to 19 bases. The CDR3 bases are TGTGCCAGCAACCCACGGGGGGGCGATAGCTATGGCTACACCTTC. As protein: CASNPRGGDSYGYTF.

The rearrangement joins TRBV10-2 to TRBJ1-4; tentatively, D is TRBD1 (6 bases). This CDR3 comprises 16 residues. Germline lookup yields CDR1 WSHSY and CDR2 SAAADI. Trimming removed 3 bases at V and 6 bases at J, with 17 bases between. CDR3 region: CASSDEGGGGDEKLFF. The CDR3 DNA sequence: TGCGCCAGCAGTGATGAAGGGGGGGGCGGAGATGAAAAACTGTTTTTT.